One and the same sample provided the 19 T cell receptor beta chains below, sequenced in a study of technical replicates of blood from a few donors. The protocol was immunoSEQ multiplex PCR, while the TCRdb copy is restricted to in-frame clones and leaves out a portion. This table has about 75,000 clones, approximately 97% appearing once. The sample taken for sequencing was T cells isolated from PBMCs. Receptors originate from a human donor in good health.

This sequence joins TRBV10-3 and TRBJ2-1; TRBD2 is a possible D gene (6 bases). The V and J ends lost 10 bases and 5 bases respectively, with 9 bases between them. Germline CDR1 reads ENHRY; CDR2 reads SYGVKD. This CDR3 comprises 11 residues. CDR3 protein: CANRENNEQFF. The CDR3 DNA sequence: TGTGCCAACCGGGAGAACAATGAGCAGTTCTTC.

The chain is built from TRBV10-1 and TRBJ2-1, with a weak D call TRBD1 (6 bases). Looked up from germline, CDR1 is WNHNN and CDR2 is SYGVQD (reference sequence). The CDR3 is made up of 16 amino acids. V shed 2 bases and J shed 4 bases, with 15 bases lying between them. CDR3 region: CASSEVRGLTYNEQFF. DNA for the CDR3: TGCGCCAGCAGTGAGGTCAGGGGTCTCACATACAATGAGCAGTTCTTC.

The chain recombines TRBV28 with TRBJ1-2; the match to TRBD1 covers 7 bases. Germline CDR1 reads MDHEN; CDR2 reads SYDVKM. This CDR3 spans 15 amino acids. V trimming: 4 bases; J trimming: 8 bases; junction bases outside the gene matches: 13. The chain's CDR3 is CASSYAPRRGHGYTF. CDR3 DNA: TGTGCCAGCAGTTACGCCCCCAGGAGGGGGCACGGCTACACCTTC.

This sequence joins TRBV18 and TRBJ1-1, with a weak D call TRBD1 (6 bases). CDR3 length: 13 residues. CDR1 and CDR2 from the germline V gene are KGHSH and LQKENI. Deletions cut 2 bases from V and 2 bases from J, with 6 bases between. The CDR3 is CASSPGGNTEAFF. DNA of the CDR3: TGTGCCAGCTCACCAGGGGGCAACACTGAAGCTTTCTTT. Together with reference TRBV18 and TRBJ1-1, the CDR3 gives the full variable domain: NAGVMQNPRHLVRRRGQEARLRCSPMKGHSHVYWYRQLPEEGLKFMVYLQKENIIDESGMPKERFSAEFPKEGPSILRIQQVVRGDSAAYFCASSPGGNTEAFFGQGTRLTVV.

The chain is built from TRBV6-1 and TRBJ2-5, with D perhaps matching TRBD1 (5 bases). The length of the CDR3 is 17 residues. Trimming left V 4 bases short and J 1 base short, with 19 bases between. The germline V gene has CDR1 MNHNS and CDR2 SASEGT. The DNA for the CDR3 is TGTGCCAGCAGTGCTTCGCCACAGGTACTAATCCAAGAGACCCAGTACTTC. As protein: CASSASPQVLIQETQYF.

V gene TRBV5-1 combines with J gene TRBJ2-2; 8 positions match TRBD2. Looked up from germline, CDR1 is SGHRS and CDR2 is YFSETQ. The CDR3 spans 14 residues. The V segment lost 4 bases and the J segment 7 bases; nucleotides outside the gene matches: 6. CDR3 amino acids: CASSTGLVGGELFF. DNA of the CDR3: TGCGCCAGCAGCACGGGACTAGTTGGCGGGGAGCTGTTTTTT.

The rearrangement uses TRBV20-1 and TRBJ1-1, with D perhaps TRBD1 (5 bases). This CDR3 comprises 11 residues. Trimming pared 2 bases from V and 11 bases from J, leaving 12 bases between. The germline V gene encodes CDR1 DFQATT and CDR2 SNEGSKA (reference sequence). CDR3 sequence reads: CSARQGVGAFF. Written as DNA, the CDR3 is TGCAGTGCTAGACAGGGCGTTGGGGCTTTCTTT.

The CDR3 sequence is CASSDTGSSDTIYF. The CDR3 nucleotides read TGCGCCAGCAGTGATACAGGGAGTTCGGACACCATATATTTT. This rearrangement joins TRBV10-1 to TRBJ1-3, with a tentative D call TRBD1 (6 bases). The V end was cut by 3 bases, the J end by 8 bases, with 14 bases between. CDR3 size: 14 residues. Germline CDR1 reads WNHNN; CDR2 reads SYGVQD (reference sequence).

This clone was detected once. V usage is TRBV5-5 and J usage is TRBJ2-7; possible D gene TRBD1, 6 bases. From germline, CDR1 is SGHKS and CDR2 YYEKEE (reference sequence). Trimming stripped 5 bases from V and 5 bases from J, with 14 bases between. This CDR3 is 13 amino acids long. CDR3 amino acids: CASSYRVSNEQYF. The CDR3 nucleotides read TGTGCCAGCAGTTACAGGGTCAGCAACGAGCAGTACTTC.

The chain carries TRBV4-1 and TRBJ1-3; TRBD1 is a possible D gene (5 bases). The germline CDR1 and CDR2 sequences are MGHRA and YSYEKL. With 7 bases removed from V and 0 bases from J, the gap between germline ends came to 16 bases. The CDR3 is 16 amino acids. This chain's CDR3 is CASTDTQTDSGNTIYF. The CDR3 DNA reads TGCGCCAGCACGGATACCCAGACAGACTCTGGAAACACCATATATTTT.

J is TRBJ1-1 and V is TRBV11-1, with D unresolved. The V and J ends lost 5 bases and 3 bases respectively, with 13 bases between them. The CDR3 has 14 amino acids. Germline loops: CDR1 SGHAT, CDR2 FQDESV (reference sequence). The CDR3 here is CASSGRIGDTEAFF. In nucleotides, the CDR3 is TGTGCCAGCAGCGGGCGGATCGGGGACACTGAAGCTTTCTTT.

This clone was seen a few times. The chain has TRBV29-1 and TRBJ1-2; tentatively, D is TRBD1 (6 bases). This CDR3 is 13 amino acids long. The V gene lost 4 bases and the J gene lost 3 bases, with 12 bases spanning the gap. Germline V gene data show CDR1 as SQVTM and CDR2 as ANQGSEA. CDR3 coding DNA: TGCAGCGTTGTGCGACGGACAGACTATGGCTACACCTTC. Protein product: CSVVRRTDYGYTF.

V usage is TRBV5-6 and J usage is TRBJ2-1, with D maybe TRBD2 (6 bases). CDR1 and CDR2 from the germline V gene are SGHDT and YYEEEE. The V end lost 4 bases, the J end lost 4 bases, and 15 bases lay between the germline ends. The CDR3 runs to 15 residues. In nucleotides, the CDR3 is TGTGCCAGCAGCGCGGGGCTAGTCCATTACAATGAGCAGTTCTTC. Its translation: CASSAGLVHYNEQFF. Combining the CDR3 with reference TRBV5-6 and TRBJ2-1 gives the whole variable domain DAGVTQSPTHLIKTRGQQVTLRCSPKSGHDTVSWYQQALGQGPQFIFQYYEEEERQRGNFPDRFSGHQFPNYSSELNVNALLLGDSALYLCASSAGLVHYNEQFFGPGTRLTVL.

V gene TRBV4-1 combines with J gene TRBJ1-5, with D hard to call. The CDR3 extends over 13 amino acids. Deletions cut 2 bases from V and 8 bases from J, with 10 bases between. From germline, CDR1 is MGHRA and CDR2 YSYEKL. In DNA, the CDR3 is TGCGCCAGCAGCCAATTCTATTCGGAGCCCCAGCATTTT. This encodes CASSQFYSEPQHF.

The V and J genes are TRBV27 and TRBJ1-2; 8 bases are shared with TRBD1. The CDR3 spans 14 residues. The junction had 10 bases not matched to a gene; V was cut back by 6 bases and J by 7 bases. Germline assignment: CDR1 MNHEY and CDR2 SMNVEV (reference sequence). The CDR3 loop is CASRRPGGDSGYTF. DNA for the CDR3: TGTGCCAGCAGACGGCCAGGGGGCGATTCTGGCTACACCTTC.

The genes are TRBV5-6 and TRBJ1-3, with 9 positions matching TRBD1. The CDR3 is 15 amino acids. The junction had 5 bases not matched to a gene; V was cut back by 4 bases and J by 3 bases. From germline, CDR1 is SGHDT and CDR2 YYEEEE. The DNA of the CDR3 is TGTGCCAGCAGCCGGGACAGGGTCCGTGGAAACACCATATATTTT. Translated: CASSRDRVRGNTIYF.

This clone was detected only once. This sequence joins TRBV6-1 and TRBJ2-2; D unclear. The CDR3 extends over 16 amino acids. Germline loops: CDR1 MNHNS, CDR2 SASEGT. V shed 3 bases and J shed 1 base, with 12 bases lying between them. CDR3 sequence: CASSEYFLLNTGELFF. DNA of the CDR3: TGTGCCAGCAGTGAGTATTTCCTCCTGAACACCGGGGAGCTGTTTTTT.

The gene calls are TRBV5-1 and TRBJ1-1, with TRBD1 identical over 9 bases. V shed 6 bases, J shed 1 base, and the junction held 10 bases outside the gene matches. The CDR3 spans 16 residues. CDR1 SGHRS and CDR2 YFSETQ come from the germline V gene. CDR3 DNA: TGCGCCAGCAAAGCTTATGGACAGGGGTCGAACACTGAAGCTTTCTTT. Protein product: CASKAYGQGSNTEAFF. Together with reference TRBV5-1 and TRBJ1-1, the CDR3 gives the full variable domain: KAGVTQTPRYLIKTRGQQVTLSCSPISGHRSVSWYQQTPGQGLQFLFEYFSETQRNKGNFPGRFSGRQFSNSRSEMNVSTLELGDSALYLCASKAYGQGSNTEAFFGQGTRLTVV.

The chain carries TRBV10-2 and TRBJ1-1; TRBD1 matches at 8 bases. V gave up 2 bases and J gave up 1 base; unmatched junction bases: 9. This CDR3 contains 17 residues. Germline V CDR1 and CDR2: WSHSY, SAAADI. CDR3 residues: CASSEKAGGMKNTEAFF. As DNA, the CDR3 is TGCGCCAGCAGTGAGAAGGCAGGGGGCATGAAGAACACTGAAGCTTTCTTT.